The T cell receptor beta chain described here comes from a study of metastatic and nonmetastatic thyroid tumors. Turning to the study itself: For malignant and benign thyroid patients, tumor or nodule tissue and blood were the sources whose repertoires were compared.

This clone was seen only a few times. None of the patients had undergone any treatment ahead of thyroid surgery. Original data processing: Variation in CDR3 across clinicopathological groups served as the basis for constructing a distant-metastasis classifier in papillary thyroid cancer. Using MiXCR, TCRdb reanalyzed the PCR reads. For this entry, the V and J calls and clone size follow TCRdb and not the study's own pipeline. The table lists approximately 35,000 clones, around a third of them singletons. The CDR3 runs 14 residues. Germline-derived CDR1 and CDR2 are LNHDA and SQIVND (reference sequence). The germline V and J ends were trimmed by 5 bases and 1 base, with 11 bases remaining between them.

The sequenced sample was tumor tissue. The clonotype was recovered from a female donor with papillary thyroid cancer or a benign thyroid nodule (not recorded which). Some clones in this sample may be carry-over from other donors' samples. The V and J genes are TRBV19 and TRBJ1-2, with D unclear. CDR3 sequence (DNA): TGTGCCAGTAGTGGAACATCACGTAACTATGGCTACACCTTC. Translating it yields CASSGTSRNYGYTF.